Listed below are T cell receptor beta chains from one sample, sequenced in a study of CD4 T cells in relation to SARS-CoV-2 and coronaviruses. What these receptors recognize is not known. Sequencing used immunoSEQ multiplex PCR; TCRdb keeps in-frame clones, though not all of them. Counted here are under 20,000 clones, about 73% occurring once; the ten biggest clones make up roughly 18%. The specimen was CD4+ T cells from PBMCs, cultured in vitro. All receptors derive from a human donor in good health. Each CDR3 is given with its conserved first and last residue. Fields, in order: V gene, CDR3 protein.

v_gene: TRBV19
CDR3aa: CASSIDSISPNTEAFF

v_gene: TRBV29-1
CDR3aa: CSVRRVLSYGYTF

v_gene: TRBV2
CDR3aa: CASSESGRITETQYF

v_gene: TRBV24-1
CDR3aa: CATSDSGLAGGPDTDTQYF

v_gene: TRBV7-9
CDR3aa: CASSLGAATNEKLFF

v_gene: TRBV10-3
CDR3aa: CAISDRGNEQFF

v_gene: TRBV9
CDR3aa: CASSRGTGNTEAFF

v_gene: TRBV24-1
CDR3aa: CATSEDRGLAGRRADTQYF

v_gene: TRBV6-1
CDR3aa: CASSEASLVQETQYF

v_gene: TRBV6-2/TRBV6-3
CDR3aa: CASSFRDSVGYTF

v_gene: TRBV2
CDR3aa: CASTSLDEQYF

v_gene: TRBV20-1
CDR3aa: CSVRGAYEQYF

v_gene: TRBV27
CDR3aa: CASSLSTDPNTEAFF

v_gene: TRBV7-3
CDR3aa: CASSLKWGQGAYNEQFF

v_gene: TRBV24-1
CDR3aa: CATSDPGTGTGDSF

v_gene: TRBV20-1
CDR3aa: CSASDRQRLYNEQFF